The rows below give T cell receptor beta chains drawn from one sample of a study of cytomegalovirus exposure and HLA in healthy donors. Using immunoSEQ multiplex PCR, the repertoire was profiled, and TCRdb retains in-frame clones only, with some absent. The sample gives around 160,000 clones, 65% to 80% of which show up once; about 13% is in the top ten. Material: PBMCs. The receptors here all came from a man in his forties in good health and CMV-seropositive. Each CDR3 is given with its conserved first and last residue. The D gene is left open where the match is weak. Part of the rows lack a size; the others show once, few, many or a class for expanded clones.

TRBD2,TRBJ2-5,NA,TRBV5-1,14,CASSPREGMETQYF
TRBD1,TRBJ2-5,NA,TRBV7-9,15,CASSSGGQAEETQYF
NA,TRBJ2-7,NA,TRBV6-5,15,CASSQPGHPPYEQYF
TRBD1,TRBJ1-1,few,TRBV25-1,16,CASSELGTGLNTEAFF
TRBD1,TRBJ2-7,once,TRBV28,13,CASSPGDREGQYF
TRBD2,TRBJ2-1,NA,TRBV19,14,CASSGLAGDVEQFF
NA,TRBJ1-3,NA,TRBV9,14,CASSVESGGNTIYF
NA,TRBJ1-5,NA,TRBV19,14,CASSIYSRNQPQHF
TRBD1,TRBJ1-6,NA,TRBV5-1,18,CASSLGDSAGSYNSPLHF
NA,TRBJ1-5,NA,TRBV28,15,CASSPGGAINQPQHF
TRBD1,TRBJ1-4,few,TRBV6-1,17,CASSEETTGTGTEKLFF
NA,TRBJ2-1,NA,TRBV13,15,CASSPLEATYNEQFF
NA,TRBJ2-3,NA,TRBV7-2,13,CASSFEGRDTQYF
NA,TRBJ1-3,few,TRBV5-8,14,CASSFAGKGNTIYF
TRBD2,TRBJ2-1,NA,TRBV7-2,16,CASSRTSGKGYNEQFF
TRBD1,TRBJ1-4,NA,TRBV28,12,CASSSTGGKLFF
NA,TRBJ2-1,NA,TRBV7-3,13,CASSLAREDEQFF
NA,TRBJ1-5,NA,TRBV10-3,15,CAISESSGGAEPQHF
NA,TRBJ2-7,NA,TRBV2,15,CATHPSGGDNYEQYF
TRBD1,TRBJ1-6,NA,TRBV7-2,16,CASSLAGTGANSPLHF
NA,TRBJ2-6,NA,TRBV6-1,14,CASSLSFGANVLTF
TRBD1,TRBJ1-5,few,TRBV6-5,15,CASSVSGQNNQPQHF
NA,TRBJ1-1,few,TRBV19,16,CASSGVKGIRRTEAFF